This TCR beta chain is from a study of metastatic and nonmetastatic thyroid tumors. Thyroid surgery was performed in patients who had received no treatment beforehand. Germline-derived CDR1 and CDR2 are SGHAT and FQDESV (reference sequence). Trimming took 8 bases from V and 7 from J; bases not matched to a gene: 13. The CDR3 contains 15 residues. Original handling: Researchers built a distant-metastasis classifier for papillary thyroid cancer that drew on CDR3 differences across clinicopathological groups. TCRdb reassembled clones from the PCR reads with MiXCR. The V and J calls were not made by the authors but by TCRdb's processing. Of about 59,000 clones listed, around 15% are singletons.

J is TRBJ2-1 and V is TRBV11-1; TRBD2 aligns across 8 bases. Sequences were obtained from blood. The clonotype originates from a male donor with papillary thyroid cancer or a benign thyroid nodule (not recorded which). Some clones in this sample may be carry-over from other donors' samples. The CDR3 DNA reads TGTGCCAGCGGGACTCGGGCGGGGGGCAGGAATGAGCAGTTCTTC. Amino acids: CASGTRAGGRNEQFF.